The 29 T cell receptor beta chains below come from one sample, sequenced in a study of monozygotic twins with inflammatory bowel disease. TCRdb re-called the 5' RACE reads, yielding one record per CDR3 amino acid sequence without DNA. The sample shows 300,000 to 400,000 distinct CDR3 sequences, and around 2% sits with its ten largest clones. The sequencing input was blood. The source is a human donor with ulcerative colitis or Crohn's disease, or a healthy co-twin of an affected twin (not recorded which).

The chain joins TRBV4-1 to TRBJ2-2; no DNA is available, so the TRBD2 call from TCRdb remains unchecked. Germline CDR1 and CDR2: MGHRA and YSYEKL. The CDR3 has 17 residues. The CDR3 sequence: CASSFIRGGQNTGELFF.

This chain connects TRBV5-1 to TRBJ1-1; TCRdb selects TRBD1, and the lack of DNA leaves this call unchecked. This CDR3 has 14 residues. CDR1 is SGHRS and CDR2 is YFSETQ in the germline V gene. The CDR3 is CASSFGGRGTEAFF.

The chain combines TRBV7-2 with TRBJ2-7; without DNA, the TCRdb call of TRBD2 cannot be checked. Germline CDR1 reads SGHTA; CDR2 reads FQGNSA. The CDR3 contains 17 residues. CDR3 loop: CASSFGLAGVVSYEQYF.

The rearrangement joins TRBV29-1 to TRBJ2-7; TCRdb gives TRBD1 as the D gene, but with no DNA this cannot be confirmed. This CDR3 has 13 amino acids. Germline V gene data show CDR1 as SQVTM and CDR2 as ANQGSEA. The CDR3 loop reads CSVVGGGSYEQYF.

The genes are TRBV5-1 and TRBJ2-5; the TCRdb D gene call, TRBD2, has no DNA to confirm it. The CDR3 contains 13 residues. Germline CDR1 is SGHRS and CDR2 is YFSETQ. CDR3 sequence: CASRTGTLETQYF.

The rearrangement joins TRBV20-1 to TRBJ2-1; the TCRdb call, TRBD2, lacks DNA for checking. There are 16 residues in the CDR3. CDR1 is DFQATT, CDR2 SNEGSKA, per germline (reference sequence). CDR3 protein: CSANGGLAVVGDEQFF.

The chain recombines TRBV5-1 with TRBJ2-4; TCRdb's assignment of TRBD2 cannot be checked, as there is no DNA. Per germline, CDR1 SGHRS and CDR2 YFSETQ. The CDR3 sequence is 15 residues long. The CDR3 region is CASRPAGTAKNIQYF.

The chain joins TRBV20-1 to TRBJ2-4; the D gene TCRdb calls, TRBD2, cannot be checked with no DNA. This CDR3 has 14 amino acids. The germline V gene encodes CDR1 DFQATT and CDR2 SNEGSKA (reference sequence). The CDR3 sequence is CSARGQRGQNIQYF.

The rearrangement uses TRBV24-1 and TRBJ2-2; lacking DNA, the TRBD1 call made by TCRdb goes unchecked. The germline V gene encodes CDR1 KGHDR and CDR2 SFDVKD. The CDR3 has 17 residues. Here the CDR3 reads CATSETGQGARTGELFF.

The chain is built from TRBV4-2 and TRBJ2-7; the TCRdb D gene call, TRBD2, has no DNA to confirm it. This CDR3 contains 15 residues. CDR1 is LGHNA, CDR2 YNFKEQ, per germline. The CDR3 reads CASSLRLAGSYEQYF.

The chain uses TRBV7-2 and TRBJ2-3; TCRdb names TRBD2, which stays unverified in the absence of DNA. CDR3 size: 13 residues. CDR1 is SGHTA and CDR2 is FQGNSA in the germline V gene. This CDR3 is CASPRTSGNTQYF.

V usage is TRBV5-4 and J usage is TRBJ2-2; lacking DNA, the TRBD1 call made by TCRdb goes unchecked. This CDR3 has 14 amino acids. Germline values: CDR1 SGHNT, CDR2 YYREEE (reference sequence). CDR3 sequence: CAFRTGEGTGELFF. The full variable domain, rest sourced from reference TRBV5-4 and TRBJ2-2, is ETGVTQSPTHLIKTRGQQVTLRCSSQSGHNTVSWYQQALGQGPQFIFQYYREEENGRGNFPPRFSGLQFPNYSSELNVNALELDDSALYLCAFRTGEGTGELFFGEGSRLTVL.

The V gene is TRBV20-1, the J gene TRBJ1-5. This CDR3 has 14 amino acids. Germline lookup yields CDR1 DFQATT and CDR2 SNEGSKA (reference sequence). This CDR3 is CSARNTASNQPQHF.

V and J are TRBV15 and TRBJ2-2; with no DNA, the TCRdb D assignment of TRBD1 cannot be verified. In germline, CDR1 is LNHNV, CDR2 YYDKDF (reference sequence). This CDR3 spans 17 amino acids. The CDR3 reads CATSSSGITRGSGELFF.

The J gene is TRBJ2-5, the V gene TRBV5-1; TCRdb picks TRBD1, but there is no DNA to check that call. The CDR3 covers 15 residues. Germline CDR1 SGHRS, CDR2 YFSETQ. CDR3 sequence reads: CASSIAGTPGETQYF.

The chain uses TRBV4-1 and TRBJ1-2; TCRdb picks TRBD1, but there is no DNA to check that call. The CDR3 covers 14 residues. Germline CDR1 MGHRA, CDR2 YSYEKL. The CDR3 sequence is CASSQGERGYGYTF.

The CDR3 region is CASSPQTGMGIGTDTQYF. The rearrangement joins TRBV27 to TRBJ2-3; with no DNA, the TCRdb D assignment of TRBD1 cannot be verified. Germline CDR1 and CDR2: MNHEY and SMNVEV (reference sequence). This CDR3 is 18 amino acids long.

This chain links TRBV28 with TRBJ2-1; checking the TCRdb D call of TRBD1 is not possible without DNA. This CDR3 comprises 12 residues. Germline V CDR1 and CDR2: MDHEN, SYDVKM. The CDR3: CATCQGYNEQFF.

The chain joins TRBV12-3 or TRBV12-4 to TRBJ1-1; the D call from TCRdb, TRBD1, cannot be confirmed without DNA. The CDR3 has 17 residues. The CDR3 region is CASSLMTGFSSDTEAFF.

The CDR3 region is CASSLLPGQETYGYTF. V and J are TRBV7-9 and TRBJ1-2; the TCRdb call, TRBD1, lacks DNA for checking. The CDR3 runs 16 residues. Germline V gene data show CDR1 as SEHNR and CDR2 as FQNEAQ (reference sequence).

The chain has TRBV28 and TRBJ1-2; TCRdb names TRBD1, which stays unverified in the absence of DNA. CDR3 size: 15 residues. Germline-derived CDR1 and CDR2 are MDHEN and SYDVKM. This CDR3 reads CASSLGGTGGDGYTF.

The genes are TRBV23-1 and TRBJ2-7; no DNA is available, so the TRBD1 call from TCRdb remains unchecked. TRBV23-1 is classed as an ORF, of uncertain function. The CDR3 has 16 amino acids. The CDR3 here is CASSQPGAPDYYEQNF.

V is TRBV5-5 and J is TRBJ1-2; without DNA, the TCRdb call of TRBD1 cannot be checked. CDR1 is SGHKS and CDR2 is YYEKEE in the germline V gene (reference sequence). This CDR3 has 17 amino acids. The CDR3 region is CASSLTDRAGPNYGYTF.

V and J are TRBV5-5 and TRBJ2-1; no DNA is available, so the TRBD1 call from TCRdb remains unchecked. Per the germline V gene, CDR1 is SGHKS and CDR2 is YYEKEE (reference sequence). This CDR3 comprises 13 residues. CDR3 sequence: CASRTGQYNEQFF.

The rearrangement uses TRBV5-1 and TRBJ1-5; as DNA is missing, the TRBD1 call by TCRdb cannot be tested. Germline V gene data show CDR1 as SGHRS and CDR2 as YFSETQ. The length of the CDR3 is 15 residues. CDR3 residues: CASSLEGAYGQPQHF.

The chain recombines TRBV6-5 with TRBJ1-1. Germline loops: CDR1 MNHEY, CDR2 SVGAGI. The CDR3 is made up of 14 amino acids. The CDR3 loop reads CASTLRVGNTEAFF.

This chain's CDR3 is CSAEGQAAYEQYF. The rearrangement uses TRBV20-1 and TRBJ2-7; the TRBD1 assignment by TCRdb is unverifiable without DNA. This CDR3 comprises 13 residues. CDR1 and CDR2 (germline): DFQATT, SNEGSKA (reference sequence).

The chain links TRBV28 to TRBJ1-5; TCRdb names TRBD1, which stays unverified in the absence of DNA. The CDR3 spans 16 residues. CDR1 MDHEN and CDR2 SYDVKM come from the germline V gene. The CDR3 region is CASRRQGGDSNQPQHF.

The chain joins TRBV20-1 to TRBJ2-1. The CDR3 sequence is 13 residues long. Per the germline V gene, CDR1 is DFQATT and CDR2 is SNEGSKA (reference sequence). CDR3 loop: CSARGLANNEQFF.